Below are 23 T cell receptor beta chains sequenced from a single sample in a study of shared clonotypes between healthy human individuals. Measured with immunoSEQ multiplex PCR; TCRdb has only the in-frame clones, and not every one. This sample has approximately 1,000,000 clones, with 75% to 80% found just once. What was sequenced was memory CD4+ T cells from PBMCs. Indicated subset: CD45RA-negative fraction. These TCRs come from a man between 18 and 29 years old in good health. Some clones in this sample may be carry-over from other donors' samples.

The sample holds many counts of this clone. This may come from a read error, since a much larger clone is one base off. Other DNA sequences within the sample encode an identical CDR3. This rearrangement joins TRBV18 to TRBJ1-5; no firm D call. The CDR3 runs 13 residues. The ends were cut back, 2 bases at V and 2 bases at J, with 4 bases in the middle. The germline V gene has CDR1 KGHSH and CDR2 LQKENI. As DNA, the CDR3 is TGTGCCAGCTCACCAACGGGCAATCAGCCCCAGCATTTT. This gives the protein CASSPTGNQPQHF. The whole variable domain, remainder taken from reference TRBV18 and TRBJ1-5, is NAGVMQNPRHLVRRRGQEARLRCSPMKGHSHVYWYRQLPEEGLKFMVYLQKENIIDESGMPKERFSAEFPKEGPSILRIQQVVRGDSAAYFCASSPTGNQPQHFGDGTRLSIL.

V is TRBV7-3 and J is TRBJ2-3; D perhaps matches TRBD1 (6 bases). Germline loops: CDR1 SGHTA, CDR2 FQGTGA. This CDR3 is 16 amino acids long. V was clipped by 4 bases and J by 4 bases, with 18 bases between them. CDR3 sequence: CASSSGVGQAADTQYF. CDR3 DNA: TGTGCCAGCAGCTCAGGGGTGGGGCAGGCGGCAGATACGCAGTATTTT.

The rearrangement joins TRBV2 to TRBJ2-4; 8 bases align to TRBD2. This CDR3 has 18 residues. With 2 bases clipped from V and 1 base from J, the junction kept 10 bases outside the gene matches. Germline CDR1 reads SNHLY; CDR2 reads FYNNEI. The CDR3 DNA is TGTGCCAGCAGTGAACGGCTAGCGGGTGGCCGGGCCAAAAACATTCAGTACTTC. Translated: CASSERLAGGRAKNIQYF.

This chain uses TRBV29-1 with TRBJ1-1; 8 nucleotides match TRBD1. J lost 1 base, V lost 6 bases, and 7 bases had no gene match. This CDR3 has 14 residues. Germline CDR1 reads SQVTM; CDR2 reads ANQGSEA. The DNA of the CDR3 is TGCAGCGTGGATTCCGGGACAGGGAACACTGAAGCTTTCTTT. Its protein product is CSVDSGTGNTEAFF.

The CDR3 DNA reads as TGTGCCAGCAGTTCCCTGAGTAGGGACGGCTATGGCTACACCTTC. It codes for CASSSLSRDGYGYTF. V gene TRBV6-4 combines with J gene TRBJ1-2; perhaps TRBD1 as D (5 bases). The germline V gene encodes CDR1 MRHNA and CDR2 SNTAGT. The CDR3 length is 15 residues. Trimming removed 5 bases from V and 4 bases from J, with 17 bases in between.

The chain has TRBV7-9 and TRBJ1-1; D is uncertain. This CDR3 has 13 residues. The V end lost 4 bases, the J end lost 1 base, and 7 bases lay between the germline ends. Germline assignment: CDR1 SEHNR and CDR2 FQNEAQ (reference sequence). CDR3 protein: CASSSARNTEAFF. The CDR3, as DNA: TGTGCCAGCAGCTCCGCAAGGAACACTGAAGCTTTCTTT.

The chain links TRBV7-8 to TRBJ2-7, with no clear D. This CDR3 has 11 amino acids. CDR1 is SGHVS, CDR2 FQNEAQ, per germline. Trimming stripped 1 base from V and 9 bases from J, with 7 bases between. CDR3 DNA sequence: TGTGCCAGCAGCTTAGACATAAGGCAGTACTTC. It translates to CASSLDIRQYF. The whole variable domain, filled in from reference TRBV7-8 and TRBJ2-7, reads GAGVSQSPRYKVAKRGQDVALRCDPISGHVSLFWYQQALGQGPEFLTYFQNEAQLDKSGLPSDRFFAERPEGSVSTLKIQRTQQEDSAVYLCASSLDIRQYFGPGTRLTVT.

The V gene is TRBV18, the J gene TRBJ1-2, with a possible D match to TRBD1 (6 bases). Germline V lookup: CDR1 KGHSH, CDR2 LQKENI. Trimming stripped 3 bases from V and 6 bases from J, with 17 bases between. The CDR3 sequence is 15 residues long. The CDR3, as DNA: TGTGCCAGCTCACCCTCAGGGACATCAGAAAATGGCTACACCTTC. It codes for CASSPSGTSENGYTF.

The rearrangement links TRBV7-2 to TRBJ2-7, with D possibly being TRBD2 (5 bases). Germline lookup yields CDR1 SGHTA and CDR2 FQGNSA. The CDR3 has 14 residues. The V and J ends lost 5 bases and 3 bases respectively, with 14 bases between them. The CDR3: CASSPTRGIYEQYF. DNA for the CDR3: TGTGCCAGCAGCCCTACCCGGGGAATCTACGAGCAGTACTTC.

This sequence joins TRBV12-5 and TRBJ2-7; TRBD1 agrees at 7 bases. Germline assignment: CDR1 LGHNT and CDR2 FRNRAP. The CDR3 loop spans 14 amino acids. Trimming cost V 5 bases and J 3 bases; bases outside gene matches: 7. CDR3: CASGRGDSLYEQYF. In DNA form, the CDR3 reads TGTGCTAGTGGTCGTGGGGACAGCCTCTACGAGCAGTACTTC.

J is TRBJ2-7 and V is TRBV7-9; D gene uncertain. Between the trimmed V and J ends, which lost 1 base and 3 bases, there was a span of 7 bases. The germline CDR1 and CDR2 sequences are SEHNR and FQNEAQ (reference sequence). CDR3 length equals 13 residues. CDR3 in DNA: TGTGCCAGCAGCTTAGGGGTTAACTACGAGCAGTACTTC. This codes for CASSLGVNYEQYF.

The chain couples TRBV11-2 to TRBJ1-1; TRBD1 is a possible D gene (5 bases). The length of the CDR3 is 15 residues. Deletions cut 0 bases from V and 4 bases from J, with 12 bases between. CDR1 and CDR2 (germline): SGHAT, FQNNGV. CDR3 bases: TGTGCCAGCAGCTTAGAAGGGGTGAGGGGCACTGAAGCTTTCTTT. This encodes CASSLEGVRGTEAFF.

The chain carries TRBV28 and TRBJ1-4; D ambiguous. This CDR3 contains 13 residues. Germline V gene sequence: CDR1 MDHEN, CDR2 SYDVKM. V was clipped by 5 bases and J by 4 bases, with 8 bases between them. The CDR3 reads CASSRTYNEKLFF. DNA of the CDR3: TGTGCCAGCAGTAGGACCTATAATGAAAAACTGTTTTTT.

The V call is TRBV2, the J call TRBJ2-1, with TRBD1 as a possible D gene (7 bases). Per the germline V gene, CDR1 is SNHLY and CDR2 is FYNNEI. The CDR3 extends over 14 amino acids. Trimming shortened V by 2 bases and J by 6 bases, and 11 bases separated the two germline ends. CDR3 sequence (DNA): TGTGCCAGCAGTGAACCCCAGGGGGGCAATGAGCAGTTCTTC. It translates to CASSEPQGGNEQFF.

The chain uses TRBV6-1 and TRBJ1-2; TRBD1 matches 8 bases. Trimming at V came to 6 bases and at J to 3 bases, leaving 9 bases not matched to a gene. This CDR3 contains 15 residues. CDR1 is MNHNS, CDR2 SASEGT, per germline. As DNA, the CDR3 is TGTGCCAGCAGCCTCGGACAGGGTCCGGACTATGGCTACACCTTC. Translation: CASSLGQGPDYGYTF.

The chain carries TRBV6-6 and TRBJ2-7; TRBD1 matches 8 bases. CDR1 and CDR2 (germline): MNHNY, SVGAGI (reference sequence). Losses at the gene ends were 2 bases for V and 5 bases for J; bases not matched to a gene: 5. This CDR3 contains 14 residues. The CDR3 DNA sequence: TGTGCCAGCAGTTACCAGGACAGGGTCCACGAGCAGTACTTC. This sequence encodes CASSYQDRVHEQYF.

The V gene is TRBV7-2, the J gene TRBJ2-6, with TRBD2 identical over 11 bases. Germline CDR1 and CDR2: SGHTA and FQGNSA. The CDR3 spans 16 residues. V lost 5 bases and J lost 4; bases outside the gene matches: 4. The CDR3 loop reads CASSPSGRWGANVLTF. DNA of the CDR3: TGTGCCAGCAGCCCTAGCGGGAGGTGGGGGGCCAACGTCCTGACTTTC. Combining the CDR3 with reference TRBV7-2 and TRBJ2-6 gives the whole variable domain GAGVSQSPSNKVTEKGKDVELRCDPISGHTALYWYRQSLGQGLEFLIYFQGNSAPDKSGLPSDRFSAERTGGSVSTLTIQRTQQEDSAVYLCASSPSGRWGANVLTFGAGSRLTVL.

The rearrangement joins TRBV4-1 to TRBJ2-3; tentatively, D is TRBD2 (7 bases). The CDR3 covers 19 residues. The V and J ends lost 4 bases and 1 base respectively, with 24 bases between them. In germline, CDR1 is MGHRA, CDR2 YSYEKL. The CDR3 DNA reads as TGCGCCAGCAGCCCGGGGGCGGGGCGGGAGTCCCCTCGCACAGATACGCAGTATTTT. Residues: CASSPGAGRESPRTDTQYF.

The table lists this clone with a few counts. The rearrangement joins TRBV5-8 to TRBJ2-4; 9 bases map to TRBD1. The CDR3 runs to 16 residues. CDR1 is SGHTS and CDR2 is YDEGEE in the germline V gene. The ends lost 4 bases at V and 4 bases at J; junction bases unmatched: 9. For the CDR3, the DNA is TGTGCCAGCAGCCCGAGCGTAGGGACAGGGAAAAACATTCAGTACTTC. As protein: CASSPSVGTGKNIQYF.

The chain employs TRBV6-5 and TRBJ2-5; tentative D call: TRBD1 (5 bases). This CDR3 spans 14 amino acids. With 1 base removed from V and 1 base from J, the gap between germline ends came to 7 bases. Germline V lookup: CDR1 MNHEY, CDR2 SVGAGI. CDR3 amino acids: CASSYWGSQETQYF. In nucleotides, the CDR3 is TGTGCCAGCAGTTACTGGGGCAGCCAAGAGACCCAGTACTTC.

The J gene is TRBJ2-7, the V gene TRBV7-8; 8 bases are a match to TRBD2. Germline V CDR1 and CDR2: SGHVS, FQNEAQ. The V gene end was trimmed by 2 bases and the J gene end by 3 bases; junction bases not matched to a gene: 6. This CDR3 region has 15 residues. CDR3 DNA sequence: TGTGCCAGCAGCTTACGGGGGGGAGAGCACTACGAGCAGTACTTC. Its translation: CASSLRGGEHYEQYF.

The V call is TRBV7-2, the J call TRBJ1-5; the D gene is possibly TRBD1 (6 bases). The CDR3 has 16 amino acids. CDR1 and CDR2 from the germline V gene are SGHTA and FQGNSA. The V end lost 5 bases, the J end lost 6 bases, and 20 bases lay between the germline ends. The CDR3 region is CASSLGGWGLGQPQHF. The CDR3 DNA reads TGTGCCAGCAGCCTAGGGGGATGGGGATTAGGTCAGCCCCAGCATTTT. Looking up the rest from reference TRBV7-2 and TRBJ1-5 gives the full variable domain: GAGVSQSPSNKVTEKGKDVELRCDPISGHTALYWYRQSLGQGLEFLIYFQGNSAPDKSGLPSDRFSAERTGGSVSTLTIQRTQQEDSAVYLCASSLGGWGLGQPQHFGDGTRLSIL.

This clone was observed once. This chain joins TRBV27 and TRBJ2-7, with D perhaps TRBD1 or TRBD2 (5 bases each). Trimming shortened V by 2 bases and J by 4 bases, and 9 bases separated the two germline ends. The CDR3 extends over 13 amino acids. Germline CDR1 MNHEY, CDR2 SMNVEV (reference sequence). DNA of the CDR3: TGTGCCAGCAGTTTAGCCGGGACGTACGAGCAGTACTTC. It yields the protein CASSLAGTYEQYF.